This T cell receptor (beta chain) is drawn from a study of T cells in Graves' hyperthyroidism and ophthalmopathy. TCR beta CDR3 regions were amplified from RNA. TCR CDR3 underwent first-round RT-PCR with the HTBI primer set. TCRdb called the multiplex PCR reads again in MiXCR, with one record for every CDR3 protein. Of about 600,000 distinct CDR3 sequences in the sample, more than 13% are singletons; the top ten hold approximately 6.4%. Ophthalmopathy patients had moderate-to-severe active disease, CAS ≥3, NOSPECS ≥4, and disease duration under 3 months. Findings of the study overall: Ophthalmopathy was predicted by the model a median of approximately six months ahead of onset. Ophthalmopathy was distinguished from stable hyperthyroidism by 13 V-J signatures.

This clonotype was picked up many times. The antigen is undetermined. The germline V gene has CDR1 MNHEY and CDR2 SVGAGI. This CDR3 contains 15 residues. The V end lost 0 bases, the J end lost 0 bases, and 9 bases lay between the germline ends. Input material: blood. This clonotype was sampled from a woman aged 18-30 years with Graves' ophthalmopathy. The rearrangement uses TRBV6-5 and TRBJ2-7; the D gene is possibly TRBD2 (6 bases). The CDR3 nucleotides are TGTGCCAGCAGTTACTCGATCGGGGGCTCCTACGAGCAGTACTTC. Translation gives CASSYSIGGSYEQYF.